The present TCR beta chain was sequenced within a study of blood T cells in healthy people across ages. Using a J-beta primer mix together with a sample-barcoded 5' primer, a second PCR was run for about 7 to 12 cycles. TCRdb independently ran MiXCR on the 5' RACE reads; one entry per CDR3 protein. The data show about 1.5 million distinct CDR3 sequences, with approximately 43% seen just once and 4% held by the top ten. With respect to this clonotype: An end of the junction does not agree with germline; a read error may underlie this.

Germline CDR1 MNHEY, CDR2 SVGAGI. The CDR3 is 15 residues long. This clonotype originated in a woman aged 18-35 years in good health. The chain employs TRBV6-5 and TRBJ2-1, with D unresolved. The sequenced sample was blood. CDR3 amino acids: CVSSPPTYLGNEQFF. CDR3 bases: TGTGTCAGCAGTCCACCGACGTACTTAGGGAATGAGCAGTTCTTC.